Listed below are T cell receptor beta chains from one sample, sequenced in a study of blood T cell repertoires in COVID-19. Sequencing was performed with immunoSEQ multiplex PCR; in TCRdb, only in-frame clones are kept and a portion is missing. The sample has about 410,000 clones, approximately 90% seen once; the top ten hold around 1.5%. The sample consisted of peripheral blood. These receptors all stem from a woman aged 40 to 50 with COVID-19, enrolled during active disease. The conserved cysteine and the conserved F or W are not part of the CDR3 here. Fields, in order: V gene, D gene, J gene, CDR3 protein. D genes are given only for firm matches.

v_gene: TRBV7-9; d_gene: .; j_gene: TRBJ1-5; CDR3aa: ASSLGGLFQPQH
v_gene: TRBV2; d_gene: .; j_gene: TRBJ2-3; CDR3aa: ASSGPGRAPGTDTQY
v_gene: TRBV7-9; d_gene: TRBD1; j_gene: TRBJ2-3; CDR3aa: ASSSLKGTWTGRTDTQY
v_gene: TRBV12-3/TRBV12-4; d_gene: .; j_gene: TRBJ2-1; CDR3aa: ASRESDEQF
v_gene: TRBV10-3; d_gene: TRBD1; j_gene: TRBJ1-1; CDR3aa: ATGTGLGTEAF
v_gene: TRBV27; d_gene: TRBD2; j_gene: TRBJ2-5; CDR3aa: ASSSLAGGGETQY
v_gene: TRBV7-2; d_gene: TRBD2; j_gene: TRBJ2-7; CDR3aa: ASSTGTSGRTGQY
v_gene: TRBV28; d_gene: TRBD1; j_gene: TRBJ2-7; CDR3aa: ASRPYVSDRRLHEQY
v_gene: TRBV4-2; d_gene: .; j_gene: TRBJ1-1; CDR3aa: ASSRQATEAF
v_gene: TRBV7-9; d_gene: .; j_gene: TRBJ1-2; CDR3aa: ASSLEPYGYT
v_gene: TRBV6-5; d_gene: TRBD1; j_gene: TRBJ1-1; CDR3aa: ASSSRGGAEAF
v_gene: TRBV28; d_gene: .; j_gene: TRBJ1-4; CDR3aa: ASSLGGQVWKLF
v_gene: TRBV7-9; d_gene: TRBD2; j_gene: TRBJ2-5; CDR3aa: ASTPLAGGKAETQY
v_gene: TRBV7-2; d_gene: TRBD2; j_gene: TRBJ2-5; CDR3aa: ASSLTSGGLQETQY
v_gene: TRBV28; d_gene: .; j_gene: TRBJ1-5; CDR3aa: ASSADQPQH
v_gene: TRBV28; d_gene: .; j_gene: TRBJ1-2; CDR3aa: ASSLSPGGSNYGYT
v_gene: TRBV27; d_gene: .; j_gene: TRBJ1-1; CDR3aa: ASSLAGNTEAF
v_gene: TRBV7-9; d_gene: .; j_gene: TRBJ1-1; CDR3aa: ASSPQGHFTEAF
v_gene: TRBV18; d_gene: .; j_gene: TRBJ1-1; CDR3aa: ASSPAANTEAF
v_gene: TRBV27; d_gene: TRBD2; j_gene: TRBJ2-3; CDR3aa: ASSLTTSGVSTDTQY
v_gene: TRBV19; d_gene: TRBD1; j_gene: TRBJ1-5; CDR3aa: ASQDRDLHQPQH
v_gene: TRBV15; d_gene: .; j_gene: TRBJ2-2; CDR3aa: ATSRDLLSSTGELF
v_gene: TRBV2; d_gene: .; j_gene: TRBJ2-3; CDR3aa: ASSELRASPDTQY
v_gene: TRBV11-2; d_gene: TRBD2; j_gene: TRBJ2-1; CDR3aa: ASSLDHLGSGAYNEQF
v_gene: TRBV18; d_gene: TRBD2; j_gene: TRBJ2-1; CDR3aa: ASSSAPSGMNNEQF
v_gene: TRBV6-1; d_gene: TRBD1; j_gene: TRBJ1-2; CDR3aa: ASSVGYGRQGSGYT
v_gene: TRBV2; d_gene: .; j_gene: TRBJ1-4; CDR3aa: ASSPRASNEKLF
v_gene: TRBV4-2; d_gene: .; j_gene: TRBJ2-7; CDR3aa: ASSQERGTDYPYEQY
v_gene: TRBV9; d_gene: .; j_gene: TRBJ2-3; CDR3aa: ASSPQGLHFTDTQY
v_gene: TRBV28; d_gene: .; j_gene: TRBJ1-1; CDR3aa: ASRNTANTEAF
v_gene: TRBV2; d_gene: TRBD1; j_gene: TRBJ2-7; CDR3aa: ASTRRTGSYEQY
v_gene: TRBV12-3/TRBV12-4; d_gene: .; j_gene: TRBJ1-6; CDR3aa: ASSQKGDSPLH
v_gene: TRBV11-1; d_gene: TRBD1; j_gene: TRBJ2-2; CDR3aa: ASRVGQGNTGELF
v_gene: TRBV30; d_gene: .; j_gene: TRBJ1-2; CDR3aa: AWRGGEGRGYGYT
v_gene: TRBV7-2; d_gene: TRBD1; j_gene: TRBJ1-2; CDR3aa: ASSLTGGGYT
v_gene: TRBV6-5; d_gene: .; j_gene: TRBJ1-6; CDR3aa: ASRDGNNSPLH